Given below is one T cell receptor beta chain in context. Method: immunoSEQ multiplex PCR; TCRdb's copy keeps in-frame clones and lacks some. The data hold more than 250,000 clones, with 86% observed a single time. V was pared by 4 bases and J by 7 bases, with 4 bases of the junction left unmatched. The CDR3 contains 13 residues. The data were taken from a study of blood T cell repertoires in COVID-19. The V call is TRBV12-3 or TRBV12-4, the J call TRBJ1-2; 9 bases agree with TRBD1. This TCR derives from a woman between 50 and 59 years old with acute or convalescent COVID-19. Sequenced material: peripheral blood. The CDR3 is CASSYYRGLGYTF. The CDR3 DNA follows: TGTGCCAGCAGTTACTACAGGGGGCTTGGCTACACCTTC.